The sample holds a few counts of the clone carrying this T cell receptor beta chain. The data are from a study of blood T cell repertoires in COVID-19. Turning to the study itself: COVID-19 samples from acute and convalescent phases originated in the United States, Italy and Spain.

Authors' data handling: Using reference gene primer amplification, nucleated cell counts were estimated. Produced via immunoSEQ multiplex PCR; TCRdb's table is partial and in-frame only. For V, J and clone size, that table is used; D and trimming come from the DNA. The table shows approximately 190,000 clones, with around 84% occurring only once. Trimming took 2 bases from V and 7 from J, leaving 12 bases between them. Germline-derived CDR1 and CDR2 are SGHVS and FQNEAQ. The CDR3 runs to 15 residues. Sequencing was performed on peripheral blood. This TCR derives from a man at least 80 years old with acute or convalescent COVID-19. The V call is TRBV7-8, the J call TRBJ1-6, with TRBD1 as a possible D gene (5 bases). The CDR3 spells CASSLNAQGNSPLHF. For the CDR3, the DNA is TGTGCCAGCAGCTTAAATGCGCAGGGAAATTCACCCCTCCACTTT.